This T cell receptor (beta chain) emerged from a study of blood T cell repertoires in COVID-19. Study-level background: Sites in the United States, Italy and Spain provided acute and convalescent COVID-19 samples.

Original data processing: Reference gene primer amplification in the assay estimated nucleated cell counts. Clones were read by immunoSEQ multiplex PCR, and TCRdb kept only the in-frame ones, dropping some. V and J calls and clone size are those listed in that table; D and trimming were worked out from the DNA. The sample has about 430,000 clones, over 75% seen once; the top ten hold 1.4% to 1.5%. Categorization into cohorts depended on clinical history that participants reported. Exposed participants came across a COVID-19 case within 2 weeks before study entry. The sequence came from a woman between 18 and 30 years old who had been exposed to COVID-19. The sequenced material came from PBMCs or T cells enriched from blood (not recorded which).

The CDR3 loop reads CASSYSMGRPTYEQYF. The CDR3, as DNA: TGTGCCAGCAGTTACTCGATGGGCAGGCCTACCTACGAGCAGTACTTC. The V and J genes are TRBV6-2 or TRBV6-3 and TRBJ2-7, with D uncertain. V lost 0 bases and J 2 bases, leaving 14 bases between the germline ends. Per the germline V gene, CDR1 is MNHEY and CDR2 is SVGEGT. CDR3 length equals 16 residues.